This is a list of T cell receptor beta chains from one sample in a study of patients and donors after allogeneic stem cell transplantation. TCRdb processed the RT-PCR reads anew with MiXCR; each CDR3 protein has one entry. The profile shows fewer than 500,000 distinct CDR3 sequences, roughly 17% of them singletons. The specimen was blood, either unsorted or a sorted T cell fraction (not recorded which). The receptor source for this set is a human donor who was either an allogeneic HSCT recipient or a stem cell or donor lymphocyte infusion donor (not recorded which). It is not recorded whose cells these are; they may come from a transplant donor. The CDR3 runs from the conserved cysteine through the conserved F or W. A D gene is named only where the DNA matches it firmly. Clone size is shown for a subset of rows, as once, few, many or a class of expanded clone.

NA	TRBV10-3	TRBJ2-1	TRBD2	TGTGCCACTAACCCCCAATATGCGGGAGGAAACTACAATGAGCAGTTCTTC	CATNPQYAGGNYNEQFF
many	TRBV4-1	TRBJ1-1	NA	TGCGCCAGCAGCCAACTTCTTAAGGGAGGTGAAGCTTTCTTT	CASSQLLKGGEAFF
NA	TRBV20-1	TRBJ1-1	NA	TGCAGTGCTAGCCCCCAGGGTACTGAAGCTTTCTTT	CSASPQGTEAFF
few	TRBV28	TRBJ2-2	NA	TGTGCCAGCAGCAATGACTGGGTCGGCGGGGAGCTGTTTTTT	CASSNDWVGGELFF
NA	TRBV12-3/TRBV12-4	TRBJ1-4	NA	TGTGCCAGCAGTTTAGACAGCGGGGATGAAAAACTGTTTTTT	CASSLDSGDEKLFF
few	TRBV5-1	TRBJ2-2	TRBD2	TGCGCCAGCCGACTAGCGGGAGGAATCACCGGGGAGCTGTTTTTT	CASRLAGGITGELFF
few	TRBV4-2	TRBJ1-1	NA	TGTGCCAGCAGCCAAGGCGGGCCGAACACTGAAGCTTTCTTT	CASSQGGPNTEAFF
NA	TRBV6-5	TRBJ2-2	TRBD1	TGTGCCAGCAGTTACACCCAGGGGGCCGCGAACACCGGGGAGCTGTTTTTT	CASSYTQGAANTGELFF
NA	TRBV7-3	TRBJ2-2	TRBD2	TGTGCCAGCAGCTTCGGACTAGCGGGCACCGGGGAGCTGTTTTTT	CASSFGLAGTGELFF
once	TRBV7-2	TRBJ2-7	NA	TGTGCCAGCAGCTGGCTAGCGTTCCTAACCCCCTACGAGCAGTACTTC	CASSWLAFLTPYEQYF
NA	TRBV20-1	TRBJ1-4	TRBD1	TGCAGTGTTGCCGGGACAGAGGGTGAAAAACTGTTTTTT	CSVAGTEGEKLFF
NA	TRBV6-2/TRBV6-3	TRBJ1-1	NA	TGTGCCAGTTCAGGGCAGACTGAAGCTTTCTTT	CASSGQTEAFF
few	TRBV7-9	TRBJ1-6	NA	TGTGCCAGCAGTTTAGGCACCTCACCCCTCCACTTT	CASSLGTSPLHF
NA	TRBV19	TRBJ2-2	TRBD1	TGTGCCAGTAGTGCCGGGACAGGGAGTACCGGGGAGCTGTTTTTT	CASSAGTGSTGELFF
many	TRBV29-1	TRBJ2-3	TRBD1	TGCAGCGGGACAGGGAACCCTAGCACAGATACGCAGTATTTT	CSGTGNPSTDTQYF
few	TRBV6-6	TRBJ2-7	TRBD1	TGTGCCAGCGCAGGGACAGGGATCTACGAGCAGTACTTC	CASAGTGIYEQYF
NA	TRBV9	TRBJ2-3	NA	TGTGCCAGGTACTCTAGCACAGATACGCAGTATTTT	CARYSSTDTQYF
NA	TRBV9	TRBJ2-1	TRBD2	TGTGCCAGCAGCCCCTTAGGAGCGGGGTCCTACAATGAGCAGTTCTTC	CASSPLGAGSYNEQFF
NA	TRBV5-1	TRBJ1-6	NA	TGCGCCAGCAGCGGTAATGCGGATTCACCCCTCCACTTT	CASSGNADSPLHF
many	TRBV12-3/TRBV12-4	TRBJ1-3	NA	TGTGCCAGCACCTACCAGGGAGCCCGAAACACCATATATTTT	CASTYQGARNTIYF
few	TRBV6-6	TRBJ2-1	NA	TGTGCCAGCACCCGGGGCGGGGATGAGCAGTTCTTC	CASTRGGDEQFF
few	TRBV7-9	TRBJ1-1	NA	TGTGCCAGCAGCTTCGGGCAGGGCGAGACTGAAGCTTTCTTT	CASSFGQGETEAFF
few	TRBV4-3	TRBJ2-2	NA	TGCGCCAGCAGCCAAGAGGGGGGCACCGGGGAGCTGTTTTTT	CASSQEGGTGELFF
few	TRBV12-3/TRBV12-4	TRBJ1-2	NA	TGTGCCAGCACCCCGCGTGGGGCTGGCTACACCTTC	CASTPRGAGYTF
few	TRBV27	TRBJ2-1	NA	TGTGCCAGCAGTTGGACCGCCGGGTCCTACAATGAGCAGTTCTTC	CASSWTAGSYNEQFF
few	TRBV3-1	TRBJ2-3	TRBD2	TGTGCCAGCAGCCGGACTTTAGCGGGAGGGCCCGCAGATACGCAGTATTTT	CASSRTLAGGPADTQYF